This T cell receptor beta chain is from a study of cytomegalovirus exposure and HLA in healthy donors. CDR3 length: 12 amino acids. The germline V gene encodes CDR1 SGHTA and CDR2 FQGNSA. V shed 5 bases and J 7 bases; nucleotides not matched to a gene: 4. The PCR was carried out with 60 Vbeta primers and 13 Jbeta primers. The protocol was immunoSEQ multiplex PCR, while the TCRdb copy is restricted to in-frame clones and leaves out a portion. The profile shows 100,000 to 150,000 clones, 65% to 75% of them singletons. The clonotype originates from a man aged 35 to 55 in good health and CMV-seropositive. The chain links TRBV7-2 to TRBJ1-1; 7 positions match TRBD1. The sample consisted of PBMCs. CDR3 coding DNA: TGTGCCAGCAGCCAGACAGGGTTTGAAGCTTTCTTT. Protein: CASSQTGFEAFF. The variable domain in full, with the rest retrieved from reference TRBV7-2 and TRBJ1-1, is GAGVSQSPSNKVTEKGKDVELRCDPISGHTALYWYRQSLGQGLEFLIYFQGNSAPDKSGLPSDRFSAERTGGSVSTLTIQRTQQEDSAVYLCASSQTGFEAFFGQGTRLTVV.